The 23 T cell receptor beta chains presented below share a single source sample, sequenced in a study of blood T cell repertoires in COVID-19. The table came from immunoSEQ multiplex PCR; TCRdb's copy has only in-frame clones and leaves some out. This sample carries about 330,000 clones, roughly 87% of them seen once, and the ten largest clones take roughly 1%. Source material: PBMCs or T cells enriched from blood (not recorded which). Receptor source: a woman in her twenties or thirties who had recovered from COVID-19.

The J gene is TRBJ2-3, the V gene TRBV30; TRBD1 aligns across 8 bases. Germline lookup yields CDR1 GTSNPN and CDR2 SVGIG (reference sequence). With V trimmed by 1 base and J by 4 bases, 7 bases remained unmatched. This CDR3 has 15 amino acids. CDR3 in amino acids: CAWSGAGGFADTQYF. DNA for the CDR3: TGTGCCTGGAGTGGAGCAGGGGGCTTCGCAGATACGCAGTATTTT.

This sequence joins TRBV7-9 and TRBJ2-7, with 11 bases that match TRBD1. The ends lost 2 bases at V and 6 bases at J; junction bases unmatched: 6. CDR1 is SEHNR, CDR2 FQNEAQ, per germline (reference sequence). The CDR3 covers 15 residues. As DNA, the CDR3 is TGTGCCAGCAGCTTAACCTCCGGGACAGGGGGCGAGCAGTACTTC. It translates to CASSLTSGTGGEQYF. The whole variable domain, remainder taken from reference TRBV7-9 and TRBJ2-7, is DTGVSQNPRHKITKRGQNVTFRCDPISEHNRLYWYRQTLGQGPEFLTYFQNEAQLEKSRLLSDRFSAERPKGSFSTLEIQRTEQGDSAMYLCASSLTSGTGGEQYFGPGTRLTVT.

V and J are TRBV3-1 (or the pseudogene TRBV3-2) and TRBJ1-5; D gene uncertain. The ends were cut back, 0 bases at V and 7 bases at J, with 16 bases in the middle. The germline gives CDR1 LGHDT, CDR2 YNNKEL (reference sequence). The CDR3 length is 16 residues. The CDR3 DNA reads TGTGCCAGCAGCCAAGATCGGGGAGGGTGGCCCCAGCCCCAGCATTTT. Translated, it gives CASSQDRGGWPQPQHF.

The chain is built from TRBV5-1 and TRBJ2-7; TRBD1 might be the D (6 bases). Germline V CDR1 and CDR2: SGHRS, YFSETQ. V shed 4 bases and J shed 0 bases, with 14 bases lying between them. The CDR3 runs to 15 residues. The CDR3 coding sequence is TGCGCCAGCAGCCCGACAGGCAAAGACTCCTACGAGCAGTACTTC. Translation: CASSPTGKDSYEQYF.

This clone has just one count. The chain is built from TRBV28 and TRBJ2-3; 9 bases line up with TRBD2. This CDR3 spans 15 amino acids. The J segment lost 2 bases and the V segment lost 5 bases, leaving 5 bases of the junction unmatched. Germline values: CDR1 MDHEN, CDR2 SYDVKM. CDR3 residues: CASSAGGQNTDTQYF. The CDR3 DNA reads TGTGCCAGCAGTGCGGGGGGGCAGAACACAGATACGCAGTATTTT.

The chain uses TRBV6-2 or TRBV6-3 and TRBJ2-7; D is ambiguous. Germline V lookup: CDR1 MNHEY, CDR2 SVGEGT. V lost 6 bases and J lost 9, with 12 bases in between. This CDR3 contains 11 residues. CDR3 in amino acids: CASSRYAGQYF. DNA for the CDR3: TGTGCCAGCAGCAGATATGCCGGGCAGTACTTC.

The V gene is TRBV5-6, the J gene TRBJ1-3; 8 bases are shared with TRBD1. Trimming took 4 bases from V and 5 from J; bases not matched to a gene: 8. The CDR3 extends over 15 amino acids. Germline V lookup: CDR1 SGHDT, CDR2 YYEEEE. CDR3 residues: CASSPLQGDRNTIYF. Written as DNA, the CDR3 is TGTGCCAGCAGCCCTTTACAGGGGGATAGAAACACCATATATTTT.

The rearrangement uses TRBV11-2 and TRBJ2-5, with a tentative D call TRBD2 (6 bases). V gave up 0 bases and J gave up 5 bases, with 22 bases separating them. CDR3 length: 18 residues. Per the germline V gene, CDR1 is SGHAT and CDR2 is FQNNGV. The CDR3 DNA sequence: TGTGCCAGCAGCTTAGATCGGGGGTGGCCGTCGGGGAGGGAGACCCAGTACTTC. Translated: CASSLDRGWPSGRETQYF.

This clone was seen a single time. The chain couples TRBV7-9 to TRBJ1-4, with no clear D. The length of the CDR3 is 13 residues. Germline CDR1 is SEHNR and CDR2 is FQNEAQ (reference sequence). Trimming stripped 0 bases from V and 7 bases from J, with 6 bases between. CDR3 coding DNA: TGTGCCAGCAGCTTAGCTATCGGTGAAAAACTGTTTTTT. Residues: CASSLAIGEKLFF.

This clone was seen a single time. The chain carries TRBV7-9 and TRBJ2-2; D might be TRBD2 (5 bases). CDR1 is SEHNR, CDR2 FQNEAQ, per germline (reference sequence). CDR3 length: 18 amino acids. V was shortened by 2 bases and J by 8 bases, with 24 bases between the two germline ends. CDR3 region: CASSLKIGVGNSSGELFF. For the CDR3, the DNA is TGTGCCAGCAGCTTAAAGATCGGGGTAGGGAACAGTTCGGGGGAGCTGTTTTTT. Full variable domain (missing parts from reference TRBV7-9 and TRBJ2-2): DTGVSQNPRHKITKRGQNVTFRCDPISEHNRLYWYRQTLGQGPEFLTYFQNEAQLEKSRLLSDRFSAERPKGSFSTLEIQRTEQGDSAMYLCASSLKIGVGNSSGELFFGEGSRLTVL.

The chain uses TRBV4-1 and TRBJ1-6; D unclear. The CDR3 is 15 amino acids. CDR1 MGHRA and CDR2 YSYEKL come from the germline V gene. Trimming stripped 0 bases from V and 9 bases from J, with 12 bases between. The CDR3 DNA reads TGCGCCAGCAGCCAAGATAAAGTGGCAGGTTCACCCCTCCACTTT. Protein: CASSQDKVAGSPLHF.

This clone turned up a few times. This chain links TRBV2 with TRBJ2-2; the D is unclear. The CDR3 consists of 15 residues. Between the trimmed V and J ends, which lost 6 bases and 0 bases, there was a span of 11 bases. CDR1 is SNHLY and CDR2 is FYNNEI in the germline V gene. CDR3 DNA: TGTGCCAGCAGGTTGACTGTCGCGAACACCGGGGAGCTGTTTTTT. Its protein is CASRLTVANTGELFF.

Only one count was recorded for this clone. The V and J genes are TRBV4-1 and TRBJ1-1; 7 bases are a match to TRBD1. CDR3 size: 13 residues. Germline CDR1 reads MGHRA; CDR2 reads YSYEKL. The V and J ends lost 3 bases and 5 bases, in that order; junction bases with no gene match: 3. The CDR3 protein is CASSHAGGTEAFF. The CDR3 DNA is TGCGCCAGCAGCCATGCAGGGGGTACTGAAGCTTTCTTT.

The chain uses TRBV5-4 and TRBJ2-7, with D tentatively TRBD2 (5 bases). CDR1 and CDR2 (germline): SGHNT, YYREEE (reference sequence). This CDR3 is built from 16 residues. Deletions cut 6 bases from V and 4 bases from J, with 23 bases between. The CDR3 nucleotides read TGTGCCAGCAACCAAGTACGGGAAAGGCGAACTTACGAGCAGTACTTC. It codes for CASNQVRERRTYEQYF.

This clone was seen more than once but under ten times. The V call is TRBV30, the J call TRBJ2-3, with 7 bases matching TRBD1. The CDR3 spans 16 residues. Germline assignment: CDR1 GTSNPN and CDR2 SVGIG (reference sequence). J gave up 3 bases and V 1 base, and 10 bases lay outside the gene matches. CDR3 residues: CAWSAGGRRATDTQYF. CDR3 nucleotide sequence: TGTGCCTGGAGTGCAGGGGGTAGGCGGGCGACAGATACGCAGTATTTT.

J is TRBJ1-1 and V is TRBV18, with a tentative D call TRBD1 (5 bases). Trimming cost V 4 bases and J 1 base, with 16 bases left between them. CDR3 length equals 16 residues. The germline CDR1 and CDR2 sequences are KGHSH and LQKENI. CDR3 bases: TGTGCCAGCTCACAAAGACCGGGACTCAAGAACACTGAAGCTTTCTTT. It specifies CASSQRPGLKNTEAFF.

V and J are TRBV27 and TRBJ1-4; D call uncertain. The CDR3 has 17 residues. V was pared by 3 bases and J by 3 bases, with 17 bases between. Germline CDR1 MNHEY, CDR2 SMNVEV (reference sequence). The CDR3 nucleotides read TGTGCCAGCAGTTTCGATGGAGCGGTTCGAGCTAATGAAAAACTGTTTTTT. Protein: CASSFDGAVRANEKLFF.

This chain joins TRBV4-3 and TRBJ1-1, with D unclear. V was trimmed by 0 bases and J by 7 bases, leaving 15 bases between them. CDR3 length: 15 residues. The germline V gene has CDR1 LGHNA and CDR2 YSLEER. CDR3 amino acids: CASSQDRSISGEAFF. The CDR3 DNA sequence: TGCGCCAGCAGCCAAGATCGAAGTATCTCGGGTGAAGCTTTCTTT.

This clone has only one observation. The V gene is TRBV6-5, the J gene TRBJ1-4; D not certain. The CDR3 sequence is 14 residues long. Trimming took off 2 bases at V and 5 bases at J, with 9 bases between the two ends. Germline CDR1 and CDR2: MNHEY and SVGAGI. This CDR3 is CASSYGPLNEKLFF. Here the CDR3 DNA reads TGTGCCAGCAGTTACGGGCCCCTAAATGAAAAACTGTTTTTT.

The chain uses TRBV27 and TRBJ1-1, with D perhaps matching TRBD1 (6 bases). V lost 3 bases and J lost 1, with 12 bases in between. The germline V gene encodes CDR1 MNHEY and CDR2 SMNVEV (reference sequence). The CDR3 runs to 15 residues. The CDR3 protein is CASSFYTGRNTEAFF. The CDR3 region has the DNA TGTGCCAGCAGTTTTTACACAGGGCGGAACACTGAAGCTTTCTTT.

This chain connects TRBV24-1 to TRBJ2-2, with D tentatively TRBD1 (6 bases). The CDR3 runs to 18 residues. CDR1 is KGHDR, CDR2 SFDVKD, per germline. Trimming took off 2 bases at V and 1 base at J, with 16 bases between the two ends. CDR3 nucleotide sequence: TGTGCCACCAGTGATTCCCCCGGGACACCTCTGAACACCGGGGAGCTGTTTTTT. Translating gives CATSDSPGTPLNTGELFF.

J is TRBJ1-2 and V is TRBV9; 10 nucleotides match TRBD1. J was trimmed by 5 bases and V by 3 bases; bases with no gene match: 4. The CDR3 length is 14 residues. Germline V gene data show CDR1 as SGDLS and CDR2 as YYNGEE. CDR3 sequence (DNA): TGTGCCAGCAGCGATCCGGGACAGGGGTATGGCTACACCTTC. This gives the protein CASSDPGQGYGYTF. Full variable domain (outside the CDR3, taken from reference TRBV9 and TRBJ1-2): DSGVTQTPKHLITATGQRVTLRCSPRSGDLSVYWYQQSLDQGLQFLIQYYNGEERAKGNILERFSAQQFPDLHSELNLSSLELGDSALYFCASSDPGQGYGYTFGSGTRLTVV.

CDR3 sequence (DNA): TGCGCCAGCAGCCAAGAACAGGGGGGTTGGACTGAAGCTTTCTTT. Its translation is CASSQEQGGWTEAFF. The chain has TRBV4-3 and TRBJ1-1; 8 nucleotides match TRBD1. J gave up 5 bases and V 0 bases, and 5 bases lay outside the gene matches. CDR3 length equals 15 residues. Germline CDR1 and CDR2: LGHNA and YSLEER.